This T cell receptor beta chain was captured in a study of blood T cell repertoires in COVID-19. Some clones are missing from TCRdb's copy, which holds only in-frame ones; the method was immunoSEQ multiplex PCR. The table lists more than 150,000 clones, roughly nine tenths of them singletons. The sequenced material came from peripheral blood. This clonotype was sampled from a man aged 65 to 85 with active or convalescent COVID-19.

Written as DNA, the CDR3 is TGTGCCAGCTCACCTTCTCACGGAGCTAACTATGGCTACACCTTC. Its translation: CASSPSHGANYGYTF. This rearrangement joins TRBV18 to TRBJ1-2, with D unresolved. V lost 3 bases and J 0 bases, leaving 11 bases between the germline ends. The germline V gene has CDR1 KGHSH and CDR2 LQKENI. The CDR3 is 15 residues long. The full variable domain, in which reference TRBV18 and TRBJ1-2 provide the parts outside the CDR3, is NAGVMQNPRHLVRRRGQEARLRCSPMKGHSHVYWYRQLPEEGLKFMVYLQKENIIDESGMPKERFSAEFPKEGPSILRIQQVVRGDSAAYFCASSPSHGANYGYTFGSGTRLTVV.